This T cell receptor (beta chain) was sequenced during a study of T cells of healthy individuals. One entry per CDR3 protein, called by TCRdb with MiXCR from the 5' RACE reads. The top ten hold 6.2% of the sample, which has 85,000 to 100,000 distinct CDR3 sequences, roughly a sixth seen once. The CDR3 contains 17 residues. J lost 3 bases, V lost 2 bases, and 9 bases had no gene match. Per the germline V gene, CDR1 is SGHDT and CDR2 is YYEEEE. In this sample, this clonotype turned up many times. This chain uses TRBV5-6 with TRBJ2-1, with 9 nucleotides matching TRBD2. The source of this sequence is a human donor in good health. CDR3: CASSFGLREGHYNEQFF. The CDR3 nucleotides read TGTGCCAGCAGCTTTGGTTTGCGGGAGGGCCACTACAATGAGCAGTTCTTC.